Listed here are 24 T cell receptor beta chains from one sample, sequenced in a study of blood T cell repertoires in COVID-19. TCRdb's copy holds only in-frame clones and misses some; the assay was immunoSEQ multiplex PCR. The sample includes fewer than 250,000 clones, about 85% of them seen just once. Sample: peripheral blood. The receptors come from a man aged 30 to 45 with acute or convalescent COVID-19.

This clone has only a few counts. In DNA form, the CDR3 reads TGTGCCAGCAAACGACAGGGATGGGAAAAACTGTTTTTT. Protein: CASKRQGWEKLFF. V is TRBV6-5 and J is TRBJ1-4; 7 positions match TRBD1. The V gene end was trimmed by 7 bases and the J gene end by 8 bases; junction bases not matched to a gene: 7. Germline-derived CDR1 and CDR2 are MNHEY and SVGAGI. This CDR3 is built from 13 residues.

The chain employs TRBV27 and TRBJ1-5; D ambiguous. CDR3 length equals 10 residues. The V end was cut by 7 bases, the J end by 7 bases, with 5 bases between. The germline V gene has CDR1 MNHEY and CDR2 SMNVEV (reference sequence). CDR3 protein: CASTNQPQHF. Written as DNA, the CDR3 is TGTGCCAGCACTAACCAGCCCCAGCATTTT.

The chain uses TRBV6-5 and TRBJ1-5; 8 positions match TRBD1. This CDR3 region has 13 residues. Germline trimming cut 6 bases from V and 7 bases from J; bases unmatched to any gene: 5. CDR1 is MNHEY and CDR2 is SVGAGI in the germline V gene. In DNA form, the CDR3 reads TGTGCCAGCAGGGGACAGGTAGGGCAGCCCCAGCATTTT. This codes for CASRGQVGQPQHF.

This chain connects TRBV7-2 to TRBJ2-1; TRBD1 matches at 9 bases. The CDR3 is 15 residues long. V lost 6 bases, J lost 5 bases, and 8 bases stayed unmatched. Germline V CDR1 and CDR2: SGHTA, FQGNSA. CDR3 DNA: TGTGCCAGCAGTTCGACCGGGACAGGGAACAATGAGCAGTTCTTC. This encodes CASSSTGTGNNEQFF. The variable domain in full, completed from reference TRBV7-2 and TRBJ2-1, reads GAGVSQSPSNKVTEKGKDVELRCDPISGHTALYWYRQSLGQGLEFLIYFQGNSAPDKSGLPSDRFSAERTGGSVSTLTIQRTQQEDSAVYLCASSSTGTGNNEQFFGPGTRLTVL.

This clone was detected only once. The V and J genes are TRBV4-1 and TRBJ2-2; unclear D gene. The CDR3 is 14 residues long. V was pared by 0 bases and J by 7 bases, with 9 bases between. The germline gives CDR1 MGHRA, CDR2 YSYEKL. As DNA, the CDR3 is TGCGCCAGCAGCCAAGATCGGGTTGTCGGGGAGCTGTTTTTT. Protein: CASSQDRVVGELFF.

This chain joins TRBV28 and TRBJ2-7; D is uncertain. CDR1 is MDHEN, CDR2 SYDVKM, per germline. V lost 1 base and J 7 bases, leaving 11 bases between the germline ends. The CDR3 contains 13 residues. This CDR3 is CASSLLFRREQYF. The CDR3 DNA reads TGTGCCAGCAGTTTATTATTCCGTCGGGAGCAGTACTTC. Complete variable domain (other parts from reference TRBV28 and TRBJ2-7): DVKVTQSSRYLVKRTGEKVFLECVQDMDHENMFWYRQDPGLGLRLIYFSYDVKMKEKGDIPEGYSVSREKKERFSLILESASTNQTSMYLCASSLLFRREQYFGPGTRLTVT.

This rearrangement joins TRBV4-1 to TRBJ2-2, with 11 nucleotides matching TRBD2. Unmatched junction bases numbered 10, after V lost 11 bases and J lost 2 bases. The CDR3 covers 16 residues. The germline V gene encodes CDR1 MGHRA and CDR2 YSYEKL. CDR3 loop: CAAHPSGGSNTGELFF. CDR3 coding DNA: TGCGCCGCCCACCCTAGCGGGGGGTCTAACACCGGGGAGCTGTTTTTT.

This clone showed up just a few times. CDR3 in amino acids: CSALPGTGGVVPNYGYTF. As DNA, the CDR3 is TGCAGCGCCCTCCCCGGGACAGGGGGCGTCGTCCCTAACTATGGCTACACCTTC. The chain has TRBV29-1 and TRBJ1-2; TRBD1 aligns across 12 bases. The germline V gene has CDR1 SQVTM and CDR2 ANQGSEA. Unmatched junction bases numbered 15, after V lost 7 bases and J lost 0 bases. CDR3 length: 18 residues.

This chain joins TRBV21-1 and TRBJ1-2; whether TRBD1, the table's D call, matches the DNA was not checked. TRBV21-1 is a recognized pseudogene. The CDR3 is 10 residues long. The CDR3 sequence is CARFLTGETF. CDR3 sequence (DNA): TGTGCCAGATTTTTGACAGGCGAAACCTTC.

V and J are TRBV4-1 and TRBJ1-6; D possibly corresponds to TRBD1 (6 bases). The length of the CDR3 is 17 residues. Germline V CDR1 and CDR2: MGHRA, YSYEKL. Trimming removed 1 base from V and 6 bases from J, with 16 bases in between. The CDR3 nucleotides read TGCGCCAGCAGCCAAGTGGGGGCTCAGGGACCTAATTCACCCCTCCACTTT. Translating gives CASSQVGAQGPNSPLHF.

This chain connects TRBV9 to TRBJ1-2; 9 bases map to TRBD1. The CDR3 is 14 amino acids. CDR1 and CDR2 (germline): SGDLS, YYNGEE. The J segment lost 7 bases and the V segment lost 3 bases, leaving 7 bases of the junction unmatched. The CDR3 nucleotides are TGTGCCAGCAGCGAGCCGACAGGGGGAGGTGGCTACACCTTC. Its translation is CASSEPTGGGGYTF. Full variable domain (rest looked up from reference TRBV9 and TRBJ1-2): DSGVTQTPKHLITATGQRVTLRCSPRSGDLSVYWYQQSLDQGLQFLIQYYNGEERAKGNILERFSAQQFPDLHSELNLSSLELGDSALYFCASSEPTGGGGYTFGSGTRLTVV.

This sequence joins TRBV3-1 (or the pseudogene TRBV3-2) and TRBJ2-7; perhaps TRBD1 as D (6 bases). The V gene's germline CDR1 is LGHDT and CDR2 YNNKEL (reference sequence). The CDR3 covers 15 residues. Trimming cost V 4 bases and J 3 bases, with 16 bases left between them. Here the CDR3 reads CASSLLGDTSYEQYF. The CDR3 nucleotides are TGTGCCAGCAGCCTTCTCGGGGACACAAGCTACGAGCAGTACTTC.

This sequence joins TRBV3-1 (or the pseudogene TRBV3-2) and TRBJ1-6, with TRBD1 as a possible D gene (6 bases). Trimming removed 8 bases at V and 5 bases at J, with 7 bases between. The CDR3 contains 12 residues. Germline V lookup: CDR1 LGHDT, CDR2 YNNKEL (reference sequence). The CDR3: CASGGNNSPLHF. CDR3 DNA sequence: TGTGCCAGCGGGGGCAATAATTCACCCCTCCACTTT.

This rearrangement joins TRBV7-2 to TRBJ2-3; TRBD2 aligns across 8 bases. Unmatched junction bases numbered 6, after V lost 1 base and J lost 3 bases. This CDR3 has 16 residues. The germline CDR1 and CDR2 sequences are SGHTA and FQGNSA. CDR3 coding DNA: TGTGCCAGCAGCTTAGGGGTAGCGGGAAGAACAGATACGCAGTATTTT. It encodes CASSLGVAGRTDTQYF.

This clone has a handful of counts. This chain joins TRBV28 and TRBJ1-2; D unresolved. The germline CDR1 and CDR2 sequences are MDHEN and SYDVKM. Between the trimmed V and J ends, which lost 5 bases and 5 bases, there was a span of 12 bases. The CDR3 loop spans 13 amino acids. CDR3: CASSPPTPYGYTF. As DNA, the CDR3 is TGTGCCAGCAGTCCCCCCACACCATATGGCTACACCTTC.

This chain uses TRBV11-2 with TRBJ1-1, with 11 nucleotides matching TRBD1. V shed 4 bases and J 1 base; nucleotides not matched to a gene: 2. CDR1 is SGHAT, CDR2 FQNNGV, per germline. This CDR3 spans 15 amino acids. The DNA of the CDR3 is TGTGCCAGCAGCTCCGGGACAGGGGGGAACACTGAAGCTTTCTTT. It codes for CASSSGTGGNTEAFF. Filled out from reference TRBV11-2 and TRBJ1-1, the complete variable domain reads EAGVAQSPRYKIIEKRQSVAFWCNPISGHATLYWYQQILGQGPKLLIQFQNNGVVDDSQLPKDRFSAERLKGVDSTLKIQPAKLEDSAVYLCASSSGTGGNTEAFFGQGTRLTVV.

V is TRBV27 and J is TRBJ1-5; 8 nucleotides match TRBD1. The CDR3 sequence is 13 residues long. J was trimmed by 6 bases and V by 3 bases; bases with no gene match: 1. Germline V gene lookup returns CDR1 MNHEY and CDR2 SMNVEV (reference sequence). CDR3 coding DNA: TGTGCCAGCAGTTTCAGGGGGCTTCAGCCCCAGCATTTT. It yields the protein CASSFRGLQPQHF.

The V call is TRBV2, the J call TRBJ2-2, with D tentatively TRBD2 (5 bases). Germline V CDR1 and CDR2: SNHLY, FYNNEI. V lost 7 bases to trimming and J lost 0 bases, with 12 bases between them. There are 15 residues in the CDR3. DNA for the CDR3: TGTGCCAGCACCCCACTACTAGCGAACACCGGGGAGCTGTTTTTT. As protein: CASTPLLANTGELFF.

The chain has TRBV7-9 and TRBJ2-5, with TRBD2 matching over 10 bases. This CDR3 spans 19 amino acids. With V trimmed by 4 bases and J by 3 bases, 17 bases remained unmatched. Germline V gives CDR1 SEHNR, CDR2 FQNEAQ (reference sequence). In DNA, the CDR3 is TGTGCCAGCAGCTCATCTGGGGCCGGGCTAGCGGGGGTAGAAGAGACCCAGTACTTC. This sequence encodes CASSSSGAGLAGVEETQYF.

The chain joins TRBV28 to TRBJ2-7; D perhaps matches TRBD1 (5 bases). Germline-derived CDR1 and CDR2 are MDHEN and SYDVKM. CDR3 size: 12 residues. Trimming removed 2 bases at V and 9 bases at J, with 11 bases between. This CDR3 is CASSLPGKGQYF. For the CDR3, the DNA is TGTGCCAGCAGTTTACCAGGGAAGGGGCAGTACTTC.

J is TRBJ1-1 and V is TRBV6-5; 9 bases align to TRBD1. The trim removed 5 bases at V and 6 bases at J, leaving 4 bases unmatched. The germline V gene encodes CDR1 MNHEY and CDR2 SVGAGI. CDR3 size: 13 residues. As DNA, the CDR3 is TGTGCCAGCAGTCGACAGGGGGGCGCTGAAGCTTTCTTT. Protein product: CASSRQGGAEAFF.

This clone has just a few counts. This chain connects TRBV5-6 to TRBJ2-1; a weak D match, TRBD2 (6 bases). The CDR3 is made up of 15 amino acids. V lost 1 base and J 8 bases, leaving 16 bases between the germline ends. The germline V gene has CDR1 SGHDT and CDR2 YYEEEE. CDR3 DNA sequence: TGTGCCAGCAGCTTGCTCGACGGGAGAGGTTATGAGCAGTTCTTC. Translation gives CASSLLDGRGYEQFF.

The chain links TRBV7-8 to TRBJ2-2, with 16 bases fitting TRBD2. Trimming cost V 5 bases and J 8 bases; bases outside gene matches: 5. Germline loops: CDR1 SGHVS, CDR2 FQNEAQ. This CDR3 spans 16 amino acids. The CDR3 spells CASSPEGLAGGGELFF. The CDR3 DNA reads TGTGCCAGCAGCCCCGAGGGACTAGCGGGAGGGGGGGAGCTGTTTTTT.

The rearrangement joins TRBV6-1 to TRBJ2-3; weak D call: TRBD2 (6 bases). CDR1 is MNHNS, CDR2 SASEGT, per germline. The CDR3 length is 12 residues. Trimming cost V 3 bases and J 14 bases, with 15 bases left between them. The CDR3 DNA is TGTGCCAGCAGTGATCGGTGGGGGGAGCTGTATTTT. Translating gives CASSDRWGELYF.